This T cell receptor beta chain derives from a study of cytomegalovirus exposure and HLA in healthy donors (TCRdb year 2017). Regarding the complete study: In an earlier analysis of fewer than 750 of the donors, about 270 Gb of sequence data and 120 million or so unique TCR beta sequences from about 179 million T cells were reported. An early release covering 550 to 650 HLA-typed donors comprised approximately 290 gigabases of sequencing data and around 80 million unique TCR sequences. Among the roughly 380 genotyped donors, about 85% belonged to the genetic ancestry cluster associated with self-reported Caucasian donors. The study was designed to test whether signatures of past pathogen exposure could be identified by cataloging public T cell receptors. Using immunosequencing, the study profiled T cell repertoires from 500 to 800 subjects and related those repertoires to cytomegalovirus serostatus. Along with the approximately 700-subject first cohort, a separate validation cohort of some 130 different subjects was used. High-throughput TCR immunosequencing, statistical association of individual TCRs with disease status, and machine learning were combined to predict cytomegalovirus infection status. In a later analysis, previously published TCR beta repertoires from 670 or so donors were re-analyzed and high-resolution HLA genotyping was added so that TCR occurrence patterns could be studied. Rather than drawing on any new phenotypic data, the later analysis identified candidate immune exposures from TCR beta sequences and the way those sequences occurred across donors. To decide whether each TCR beta V gene segment behaved as functional or pseudogenic, an earlier analysis of 587 of the donors relied on high-throughput TCR beta sequencing. Alongside the repertoire data, information on donor age, sex, ethnicity and CMV serostatus was compiled. A later genetic analysis took genome-wide SNP genotypes for about 55% of the 666 donors and used that subset as a discovery cohort. Every discovery cohort repertoire had been produced on one sequencing platform. Class I and class II HLA loci were covered by the typing at four-digit resolution. Typing coverage varied by locus: roughly 629-640 donors for A, B, C, DRB1 and DQB1; around 560 for DQA1; more than 600 for DPA1; approximately 490 for DPB1. Roughly 5 DR-DQ haplotypes were handled as single units for association and clustering, since linkage in the cohort was strong. Among around 400 genotyped donors of the cohort, an average of around 240,000 unique TCR beta nucleotide sequences were sequenced per donor, 15% to 20% of them non-productive. Points the paper makes about the study in general: The sequencing pipeline was judged likely to have produced a cluster of highly shared sequence variants as a technical artifact. Correlated functional status among segregating V segments might be attributable to linkage disequilibrium, but an unknown experimental factor could not be ruled out. A further reported finding was that TCR beta sequences accurately predicted the HLA-A and HLA-B alleles for most subjects in the first cohort. V-gene and J-gene trimming of TCR beta chains was associated with a missense DCLRE1C variant in a later genetic analysis, and the association was replicated in an independent cohort. Most TCR sequences were observed very rarely across donors, whereas some public TCRs were present in many individuals. According to a later analysis, most CMV-associated TCR beta chains appeared to be HLA-restricted, and the HLA associations seemed to be driven largely by CMV exposure. For the cohort, immune exposure information was limited to CMV serostatus. In the study, approximately 150 TCR beta chains were listed as associated with cytomegalovirus. Strong co-occurrence of HLA alleles, especially DR and DQ, made assigning TCR associations to individual alleles difficult. Sequencing depth was assumed to be roughly uniform across donors in the presence/absence analyses, though that assumption may not hold. According to a later genetic analysis, donors in an Asian-associated ancestry cluster had fewer N-insertions in productive TCRs than the approximately 670-donor mean. A few of the identified cytomegalovirus-associated TCR beta chains were confirmed in vitro to be specific for cytomegalovirus antigens. Specific HLA alleles were associated with about 17,000 TCR beta sequences at a false discovery rate of 0.05 in a later analysis. A later analysis reported that several top co-occurrence clusters appeared linked to parvovirus B19, influenza, CMV and Epstein-Barr virus. A later analysis found that TCR association rates varied across HLA loci, with DRB1 alleles showing the most associated TCRs and HLA-C alleles the fewest. The earlier analysis of some 560 of the donors excluded seventeen rarely observed V segments, including chromosome 9 orphons, because counts were too low. HLA typing was unavailable for some donors at each locus, so association tests used only the typed subset. In an earlier analysis of around 600 of the donors, most TCR beta V segments appeared in productive rearrangements about 90% or about 30% of the time, broadly matching IMGT annotations. The classifier was reported to diagnose cytomegalovirus status with high specificity and sensitivity in both the original and validation cohorts. The authors suggested that the approach could potentially be generalized to other disease states and immunological phenotypes. The cohort was sequenced for TCR beta chains only, and without alpha or paired-chain data the features that could be detected were limited. In a later analysis, HLA-associated TCR beta chains showed more clonal expansion and lower generation probabilities than non-associated chains that were equally common.

With respect to this clone: Its antigen is not yet known. Germline is not matched at one junction end, which may reflect a read error.

The library relied on the immunoSEQ multiplex PCR assay. A mixture of 60 forward primers for TCR Vbeta segments and 13 reverse primers for TCR Jbeta segments was used in the multiplex PCR. The CDR3 region of rearranged TCR beta genes was amplified from genomic DNA by a multiplex PCR assay. The Illumina HiSeq System was used to sequence the amplified TCR beta libraries as 87-base-pair reads. The source study handled its data this way. Across the 670 or so repertoires, a later analysis counted 60 million to 90 million unique TCR beta chains, around 10 million of which were shared by at least two donors. Raw reads were error-corrected and collapsed into unique sequences by a nearest-neighbor algorithm in which closely related sequences were merged to remove PCR and sequencing errors. CDR3 sequences were aligned to IMGT reference sequences to assign V, D and J gene segments. For a sequence to be retained, a match of at least six nucleotides to both a V gene segment and a J gene segment was required. Rearrangements were classified as productive when the CDR3 lacked stop codons and remained in frame with V and J, and all other rearrangements were classified as non-productive. CDR3 was defined by IMGT convention, running from the second conserved V-encoded cysteine to the conserved J-encoded phenylalanine. The earlier analysis of about 590 of the donors excluded sequences that lacked an unambiguous match to a single V gene segment. An earlier analysis of 587 of the donors classified V segments as functional when productive rearrangements were above 56.7% and as segregating when the standard deviation between donors was above 5%. A statistical classification framework was developed to diagnose cytomegalovirus status using the catalog of TCR beta chain sequences. A later analysis assigned V and J genes by comparing TCR nucleotide sequences with IMGT/GENE-DB human TR gene sequences. A later analysis assigned CDR3 sequences and most-parsimonious VDJ recombination scenarios with the TCRdist pipeline. A later analysis defined each TCR beta chain by its CDR3 amino acid sequence plus V-gene family, and excluded reads lacking a unique V-gene family. To address suspected cross-contamination and a sequencing artifact, a later analysis removed several hundred highly shared, low-generation-probability nucleotide sequences. In a later analysis, a clonal expansion index was calculated for each public chain from normalized within-repertoire ranks of inferred template counts. Generation probabilities in a later analysis came from a VDJ recombination model fitted to out-of-frame rearrangements, and those results were checked against IGoR. A later analysis scored TCR-TCR, TCR-HLA and TCR-CMV co-occurrence with hypergeometric tests, applying a repertoire-size bias correction to TCR pairs. In a later analysis, false discovery rates were estimated by permuting HLA or CMV assignments 20 times. A later analysis grouped co-occurring TCRs with DBSCAN, adding TCRdist sequence similarity when clustering within HLA-allele-positive subsets. Co-occurrence clustering excluded repertoires with fewer than 30,000 or more than 120,000 public chains, plus five with anomalous nucleotide sharing. In TCRdb, the immuneACCESS table is reduced to in-frame sequences with V and J assigned. These tables do not hold every clone; where another copy was compared, an unresolved V gene accounts for under half, and the others remain unexplained. V and J calls and clone size are those listed in that table; D and trimming were worked out from the DNA. For this sample there are roughly 130,000 clones; 75% to 90% appear just once. Over 2.5% of the sample lies in the top ten.

The cohort consisted of hundreds of healthy bone marrow donors. All cohort members were sampled while nominally healthy, although unrecorded immune exposures were likely present. The donor tested CMV seronegative and was one of the 352 seronegative cohort members. A peripheral blood sample was provided by each donor, and peripheral blood mononuclear cells were used for TCR beta sequencing. Genomic DNA was extracted from the blood cell samples with the Qiagen DNeasy Blood Extraction Kit. Sequencing input: PBMCs. This clonotype was obtained from a male donor in good health and CMV-seronegative.

The CDR3 amino acid sequence is: CSALGQSEALF. The nucleotides are TGCAGTGCTCTTGGACAGTCCGAGGCTCTCTTT. The chain was built from TRBV20-1 and TRBJ1-1; possibly the D gene is TRBD1, per 6 matching bases. Per the germline V gene (reference sequence), DFQATT is the CDR1 and SNEGSKA is the CDR2. Including cysteine and phenylalanine, the CDR3 has 11 amino acids. The read is trimmed to its CDR3 DNA, 33 bases read in frame from base 1.